The clone carrying this T cell receptor (beta chain) was found once. Germline V lookup: CDR1 MNHEY, CDR2 SMNVEV (reference sequence). CDR3 length: 13 residues. The trim removed 2 bases at V and 9 bases at J, leaving 3 bases unmatched. This specimen comes from a study of blood T cell repertoires in COVID-19. Study in general: Spain, Italy and the United States supplied samples that represented acute and convalescent COVID-19. The analysed material was cDNA or gDNA that came from T cells, B-cell-depleted T cells, or PBMCs.

In the original workflow: Amplified reference gene primers provided the basis for estimating nucleated cell counts. Method: immunoSEQ multiplex PCR; TCRdb's copy keeps in-frame clones and lacks some. The V and J calls and clone size were taken over from that table, and D and trimming were inferred from the DNA. Here the sample spans 150,000 to 200,000 clones, around nine tenths being singletons. The genes are TRBV27 and TRBJ2-1, with 8 bases matching TRBD2. Specimen: peripheral blood. The receptor's source is a man younger than 35 with active or convalescent COVID-19. The CDR3 region has the DNA TGTGCCAGCAGTTTAGCGGGAGGTCCTGAGCAGTTCTTC. Translated: CASSLAGGPEQFF.